This T cell receptor (beta chain) was sequenced for a study of CD8 T cells in Susac syndrome (dated by TCRdb to between 2018 and 2020). Study-level background: The study used repertoire sequencing to test whether antigen drove CD8+ T cell activation and differentiation in Susac syndrome. Overall study results and their limits: The number of individuals in the TCR sequencing and HLA analysis was acknowledged as relatively small.

CDR3 length: 16 amino acids, cysteine to phenylalanine. The only DNA kept is the CDR3, 48 bases in frame from the first base. For CDR1 and CDR2, the germline V gene lists MGHRA and YSYEKL. The germline V and J ends show losses of 3 bases and 3 bases respectively, and no gene match explains 8 bases of the junction. Peripheral blood CD8+ and CD4+ T cells from healthy donors, Susac syndrome patients and multiple sclerosis patients were profiled by high-throughput TCR beta sequencing. The multiple sclerosis controls were treatment-naive patients who had stable or active relapsing-remitting disease and met the revised McDonald criteria. Bulk CD8+ and CD4+ T cells were purified by magnetic negative isolation, while CD8+ TEMRA cells were enriched using FACS. Blood was drawn into EDTA tubes, processed within 24 hours, and PBMCs were isolated by density gradient centrifugation. PBMCs destined for TCR sequencing were cryopreserved in liquid nitrogen and later thawed in a 37 °C water bath. The sorted or isolated CD4+, CD8+ and CD8+ TEMRA cells had a purity of 90% or higher.

RNA was extracted with the RNeasy kit and 0.5 to 1 ug was reverse transcribed using random hexamers. The immunoSEQ multiplex PCR assay, which covers 54 Vbeta and 13 Jbeta segments, was used to amplify TCR beta CDR3 regions. PCR amplification bias was corrected using a synthetic template baseline for primer optimization and computational correction. The study's own analysis went as follows. Reads were annotated to V, D and J genes per IMGT and analyzed with immunoSEQ Analyzer, keeping only productive sequences. Clonality was calculated as one minus the Shannon entropy normalized by log2 of the number of productive unique sequences. For each patient and control, public and private clones were evaluated within the 100 most prevalent clones. A clone was defined as Susac-specific if it was absent from the healthy and MS cohorts, from 950 to 1,300 published viral clones and from other ImmuneACCESS disease sequences. TCRdb passed the public sequencing reads through fastp at Q25 and MiXCR, retaining productive beta sequences. Rows are unified per CDR3 protein, each entry keeping the most common DNA and genes. The V and J calls follow TCRdb's processing rather than the paper's. The sample table contains just over 300,000 distinct CDR3 sequences; only one count was recorded for 92% of them. The top ten clones comprise less than 0.08% of the sample.

In its sample, this clonotype was seen once. The antigen this receptor binds is unknown. Base-call qualities are not available, and no considerably larger clone is one nucleotide away. A single read constitutes weak evidence. The rearrangement combines TRBV4-1 with TRBJ1-2, with 9 junctional bases fitting TRBD1. The receptor comes from a human donor with multiple sclerosis. Material for sequencing was CD4+ T cells from PBMCs. The nucleotide sequence reads as follows: TGCGCCAGCAGCCACTTACAGGGGGCAGTGGACTATGGCTACACCTTC. Translated, this gives CASSHLQGAVDYGYTF.